The present entry profiles one T cell receptor (beta chain) with its context. Clones were read by immunoSEQ multiplex PCR, and TCRdb kept only the in-frame ones, dropping some. The table records some 300,000 clones, over 85% of them present only once. This sample is part of a study of blood T cell repertoires in COVID-19. Study context: Sites in the United States, Italy and Spain provided acute and convalescent COVID-19 samples. The cDNA or gDNA used as material had been derived from T cells, B-cell-depleted T cells, or PBMCs.

CDR1 is SEHNR, CDR2 FQNEAQ, per germline (reference sequence). There are 13 residues in the CDR3. Between the trimmed V and J ends, which lost 4 bases and 0 bases, there was a span of 7 bases. V is TRBV7-9 and J is TRBJ2-7; TRBD2 is a possible D gene (6 bases). This receptor was identified in a woman in her thirties with COVID-19, enrolled during active disease. The specimen sequenced was peripheral blood. The CDR3 DNA follows: TGTGCCAGCAGCTCGGGACTCTCCTACGAGCAGTACTTC. Its translation is CASSSGLSYEQYF.